This T cell receptor (beta chain) emerged from a study of blood T cell repertoires in COVID-19. Clones were sequenced by immunoSEQ multiplex PCR, and TCRdb holds only the in-frame ones, with some missing. The sample has over 65,000 clones, about 86% seen once. The V end was cut by 0 bases, the J end by 7 bases, with 10 bases between. The germline V gene encodes CDR1 MNHNS and CDR2 SASEGT. The CDR3 runs 15 residues. The chain employs TRBV6-1 and TRBJ1-6, with TRBD1 as a possible D gene (6 bases). This sequence originates from a human donor in a cohort sampled during active COVID-19. The sequenced sample consisted of peripheral blood. The CDR3 sequence: CASSEAQGRNSPLHF. CDR3 in DNA: TGTGCCAGCAGTGAAGCCCAGGGGAGAAATTCACCCCTCCACTTT.